A selection of T cell receptor beta chains follows, all from one sample in a study of cytomegalovirus exposure and HLA in healthy donors. Some clones are missing from TCRdb's copy, which holds only in-frame ones; the method was immunoSEQ multiplex PCR. The sample carries hundreds of thousands of clones, around 86% recorded once. Sequenced input: PBMCs. All receptors come from a woman in her late teens or twenties in good health and CMV-seronegative. Each CDR3 is given with its conserved first and last residue. A D gene is named only where the DNA matches it firmly. Clone size is shown for a subset of rows, as once, few, many or a class of expanded clone.

>.|TRBV6-6|TRBJ1-5|.
CASSRLGDSNQPQHF
TGTGCCAGCAGCCGACTAGGGGATAGCAATCAGCCCCAGCATTTT
>.|TRBV5-1|TRBJ1-3|.
CASSSGQLASGNTIYF
TGCGCCAGCAGCTCAGGACAGCTTGCCTCTGGAAACACCATATATTTT
>.|TRBV14|TRBJ1-2|.
CASSPGTWKDYGYTF
TGTGCCAGCAGCCCCGGGACATGGAAGGACTATGGCTACACCTTC
>.|TRBV5-1|TRBJ2-3|.
CASSRGDARGGTDTQYF
TGCGCCAGCAGCCGGGGCGACGCCAGGGGCGGCACAGATACGCAGTATTTT
>TRBD1|TRBV2|TRBJ1-1|.
CASWDRRTEAFF
TGTGCCAGCTGGGACAGAAGGACTGAAGCTTTCTTT
>.|TRBV4-1|TRBJ1-5|.
CASSPGEGNNQPQHF
TGCGCCAGCAGCCCAGGGGAAGGGAACAATCAGCCCCAGCATTTT
>.|TRBV5-4|TRBJ1-1|.
CASSLDRDRSTEAFF
TGTGCCAGCAGCTTGGACAGGGACCGCAGCACTGAAGCTTTCTTT
>TRBD2|TRBV27|TRBJ2-5|.
CASSGLAGIQETQYF
TGTGCCAGCAGTGGACTAGCGGGGATCCAAGAGACCCAGTACTTC
>.|TRBV6-5|TRBJ1-1|.
CASREDIGNTEAFF
TGTGCCAGCAGGGAAGACATTGGGAACACTGAAGCTTTCTTT
>.|TRBV2|TRBJ1-6|few
CASSYDSGSPLHF
TGTGCCAGCAGTTATGACAGTGGGTCACCCCTCCACTTT
>.|TRBV7-9|TRBJ1-3|.
CASSLGGNTIYF
TGTGCCAGCAGCTTAGGAGGGAACACCATATATTTT
>.|TRBV5-1|TRBJ2-7|.
CASSPPGGEINEQYF
TGCGCCAGCAGCCCTCCAGGAGGGGAAATCAACGAGCAGTACTTC
>.|TRBV9|TRBJ1-5|.
CASSGGGGSNQPQHF
TGTGCCAGCAGCGGTGGGGGGGGAAGCAATCAGCCCCAGCATTTT
>TRBD1|TRBV5-1|TRBJ2-2|.
CASSQARGTGTGELFF
TGCGCCAGCAGCCAAGCTCGAGGGACAGGCACCGGGGAGCTGTTTTTT
>.|TRBV15|TRBJ1-1|.
CATSSTTENTEAFF
TGTGCCACCAGCAGTACGACAGAGAACACTGAAGCTTTCTTT
>TRBD1|TRBV2|TRBJ1-1|few
CASSRQGSTEAFF
TGTGCCAGCAGTCGACAGGGATCCACTGAAGCTTTCTTT
>.|TRBV7-6|TRBJ1-1|.
CASSPQRAGRNTEAFF
TGTGCCAGCAGCCCCCAGCGGGCGGGGCGGAACACTGAAGCTTTCTTT
>.|TRBV7-9|TRBJ1-2|.
CASSFPDSNYGYTF
TGTGCCAGCAGCTTCCCCGACAGCAACTATGGCTACACCTTC
>.|TRBV27|TRBJ1-2|.
CASSLGGMRGYTF
TGTGCCAGCAGTTTGGGGGGGATGAGGGGCTACACCTTC
>TRBD2|TRBV5-6|TRBJ2-3|.
CASSGGGAKRDTDTQYF
TGTGCCAGCAGCGGCGGGGGGGCCAAGCGAGACACAGATACGCAGTATTTT
>.|TRBV27|TRBJ2-1|once
CASSPYLGAYNEQFF
TGTGCCAGCAGTCCCTACCTTGGAGCATACAATGAGCAGTTCTTC
>TRBD2|TRBV25-1|TRBJ2-2|.
CASIGGRERGTGELFF
TGTGCCAGCATAGGCGGGAGGGAGCGCGGCACCGGGGAGCTGTTTTTT
>.|TRBV6-1|TRBJ1-5|.
CASTKSRGNQPQHF
TGTGCCAGCACCAAGAGTCGGGGGAATCAGCCCCAGCATTTT
>.|TRBV6-1|TRBJ1-6|.
CASSALPGAGENSPLHF
TGTGCCAGCAGTGCCCTTCCAGGGGCGGGGGAAAATTCACCCCTCCACTTT
>TRBD1|TRBV4-1|TRBJ2-1|.
CASSPRQGAFYNEQFF
TGCGCCAGCAGCCCGAGGCAGGGGGCTTTCTACAATGAGCAGTTCTTC